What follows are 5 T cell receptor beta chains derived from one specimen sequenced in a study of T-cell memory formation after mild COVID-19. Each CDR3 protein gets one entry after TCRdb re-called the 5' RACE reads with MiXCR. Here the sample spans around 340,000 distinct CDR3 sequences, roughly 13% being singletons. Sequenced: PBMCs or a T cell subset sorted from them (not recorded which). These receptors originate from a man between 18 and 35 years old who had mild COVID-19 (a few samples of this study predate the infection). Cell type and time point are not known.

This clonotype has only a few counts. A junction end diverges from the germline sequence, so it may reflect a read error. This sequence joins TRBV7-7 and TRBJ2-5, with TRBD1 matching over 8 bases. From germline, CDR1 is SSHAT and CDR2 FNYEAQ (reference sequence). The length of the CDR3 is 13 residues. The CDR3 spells CASSVDRGETQYF. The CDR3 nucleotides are TGTGCTAGCAGCGTCGACAGGGGTGAGACCCAGTACTTC.

CDR3 in DNA: TGTGCCAGCGGGCAAGGCCCTCGGGACGAGCAGTACGTC. Encoded protein: CASGQGPRDEQYV. V is TRBV27 and J is TRBJ2-7; D remains ambiguous. V lost 8 bases and J 5 bases, leaving 16 bases between the germline ends. CDR1 and CDR2 (germline): MNHEY, SMNVEV (reference sequence). The CDR3 is 13 amino acids.

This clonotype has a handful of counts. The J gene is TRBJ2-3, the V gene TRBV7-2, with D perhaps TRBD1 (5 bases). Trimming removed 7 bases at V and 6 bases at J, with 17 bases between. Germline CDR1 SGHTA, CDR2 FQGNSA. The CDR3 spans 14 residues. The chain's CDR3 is CASNRGNLGDTQYF. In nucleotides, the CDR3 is TGTGCCAGCAATAGGGGTAACCTCGGGGATACGCAGTATTTT.

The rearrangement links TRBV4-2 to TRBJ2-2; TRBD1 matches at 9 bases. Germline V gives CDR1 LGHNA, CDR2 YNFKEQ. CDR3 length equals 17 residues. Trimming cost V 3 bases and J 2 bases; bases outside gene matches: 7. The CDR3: CASSQELDRGNTGELFF. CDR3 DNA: TGTGCCAGCAGCCAGGAATTGGACAGGGGAAACACCGGGGAGCTGTTTTTT.

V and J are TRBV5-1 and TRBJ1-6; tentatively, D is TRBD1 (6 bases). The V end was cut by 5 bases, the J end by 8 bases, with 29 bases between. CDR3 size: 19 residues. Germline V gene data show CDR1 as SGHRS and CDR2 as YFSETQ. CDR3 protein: CASRRRTPTSRGLDSPLHF. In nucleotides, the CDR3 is TGCGCCAGCAGACGTCGTACGCCCACGAGCAGGGGTTTGGATTCACCCCTCCACTTT.